A single sample is the source of the 14 T cell receptor beta chains below, sequenced in a study of blood T cell repertoires in COVID-19. Clones were read by immunoSEQ multiplex PCR, and TCRdb kept only the in-frame ones, dropping some. The sample yields fewer than 500,000 clones, 75% to 90% seen once. The sequenced sample was peripheral blood. The receptor set was obtained from a woman aged 25-40 years with active or convalescent COVID-19.

The V gene is TRBV5-5, the J gene TRBJ2-7, with 12 bases aligning to TRBD2. CDR1 and CDR2 from the germline V gene are SGHKS and YYEKEE (reference sequence). The CDR3 has 18 amino acids. Unmatched junction bases numbered 11, after V lost 4 bases and J lost 0 bases. CDR3 protein: CASSQMQPGLAGSYEQYF. The DNA of the CDR3 is TGTGCCAGCAGCCAAATGCAACCGGGACTAGCGGGCTCCTACGAGCAGTACTTC.

This clone was seen once. J is TRBJ2-1 and V is TRBV5-1, with 11 bases aligning to TRBD2. The V gene's germline CDR1 is SGHRS and CDR2 YFSETQ. This CDR3 spans 16 amino acids. V dropped 0 bases and J dropped 8; count of bases not matched to a gene: 7. The CDR3 DNA reads TGCGCCAGCAGCTTGGAACTAGCGGGAGTAAACGATGAGCAGTTCTTC. Its translation is CASSLELAGVNDEQFF.

V and J are TRBV10-1 and TRBJ2-1; TRBD2 aligns across 14 bases. Germline CDR1 reads WNHNN; CDR2 reads SYGVQD (reference sequence). Losses at the gene ends were 0 bases for V and 3 bases for J; bases not matched to a gene: 7. The CDR3 extends over 19 amino acids. CDR3 in amino acids: CASSESGTSGGASYNEQFF. CDR3 nucleotide sequence: TGCGCCAGCAGTGAGTCGGGGACTAGCGGGGGCGCTAGCTACAATGAGCAGTTCTTC.

This clone has only one observation. CDR3 region: CASSKRTGGVETQYF. The CDR3 DNA follows: TGTGCCAGCAGCAAACGGACAGGGGGTGTGGAGACCCAGTACTTC. The chain combines TRBV11-3 with TRBJ2-5, with TRBD1 matching over 10 bases. The CDR3 runs to 15 residues. The V gene's germline CDR1 is SGHNT and CDR2 YENEEA. The V segment lost 5 bases and the J segment 5 bases; nucleotides outside the gene matches: 8.

This chain connects TRBV5-4 to TRBJ2-5, with D possibly TRBD2 on 7 matching bases. Germline V gives CDR1 SGHNT, CDR2 YYREEE (reference sequence). The CDR3 runs to 16 residues. V was clipped by 4 bases and J by 5 bases, with 21 bases between them. This CDR3 reads CASSLPGGAERETQYF. In DNA, the CDR3 is TGTGCCAGCAGCCTTCCTGGGGGGGCGGAAAGGGAGACCCAGTACTTC.

This chain links TRBV30 with TRBJ1-5; D gene uncertain. The length of the CDR3 is 14 residues. The germline V and J ends were trimmed by 0 bases and 4 bases, with 10 bases remaining between them. CDR1 is GTSNPN and CDR2 is SVGIG in the germline V gene (reference sequence). CDR3 in DNA: TGTGCCTGGAGTGTCTCGGGGTCTAATCAGCCCCAGCATTTT. Translation gives CAWSVSGSNQPQHF.

The chain uses TRBV27 and TRBJ2-7; 10 bases fit TRBD1. The length of the CDR3 is 14 residues. Trimming removed 6 bases from V and 4 bases from J; junction bases left unmatched: 6. Germline CDR1 and CDR2: MNHEY and SMNVEV (reference sequence). Written as DNA, the CDR3 is TGTGCCAGCAGGACCGGGACAGGGGAATACGAGCAGTACTTC. This encodes CASRTGTGEYEQYF.

This clone was seen only once. The chain employs TRBV11-3 and TRBJ1-1; no reliable D call. V was shortened by 3 bases and J by 1 base, with 6 bases between the two germline ends. CDR3 length: 13 amino acids. Germline V gene sequence: CDR1 SGHNT, CDR2 YENEEA. CDR3 sequence reads: CASSFTGNTEAFF. The CDR3 DNA is TGTGCCAGCAGCTTCACGGGGAACACTGAAGCTTTCTTT.

The rearrangement links TRBV5-1 to TRBJ2-1, with TRBD2 identical over 9 bases. Germline V gives CDR1 SGHRS, CDR2 YFSETQ. CDR3 length: 14 amino acids. With V trimmed by 1 base and J by 9 bases, 5 bases remained unmatched. The CDR3 here is CASSLPLAGSEQFF. CDR3 sequence (DNA): TGCGCCAGCAGCTTGCCGCTAGCGGGAAGTGAGCAGTTCTTC.

This clone was picked up one time. This chain joins TRBV30 and TRBJ1-5; D perhaps matches TRBD1 (6 bases). Per germline, CDR1 GTSNPN and CDR2 SVGIG (reference sequence). Trimming pared 2 bases from V and 6 bases from J, leaving 20 bases between. CDR3 length: 16 residues. CDR3 sequence (DNA): TGTGCCTGGAGTCCCCCCTTCAGCAGGGGAGTTCAGCCCCAGCATTTT. It yields the protein CAWSPPFSRGVQPQHF. Full variable domain (rest looked up from reference TRBV30 and TRBJ1-5): SQTIHQWPATLVQPVGSPLSLECTVEGTSNPNLYWYRQAAGRGLQLLFYSVGIGQISSEVPQNLSASRPQDRQFILSSKKLLLSDSGFYLCAWSPPFSRGVQPQHFGDGTRLSIL.

This clone was observed a handful of times. The chain joins TRBV4-1 to TRBJ2-7, with 9 bases matching TRBD2. Germline assignment: CDR1 MGHRA and CDR2 YSYEKL. The CDR3 spans 16 residues. V was clipped by 0 bases and J by 3 bases; unmatched bases: 6. CDR3 sequence: CASSQDTGTSFYEQYF. CDR3 DNA: TGCGCCAGCAGCCAAGATACCGGGACTAGCTTCTACGAGCAGTACTTC.

The V gene is TRBV2, the J gene TRBJ2-5; D not resolved. The germline V gene encodes CDR1 SNHLY and CDR2 FYNNEI. V shed 6 bases and J shed 4 bases, with 9 bases lying between them. The CDR3 extends over 12 amino acids. In nucleotides, the CDR3 is TGTGCCAGCAGGGTCAGGCTAGAGACCCAGTACTTC. This translates into CASRVRLETQYF.

The chain links TRBV25-1 to TRBJ1-4; no definite D call. The CDR3 spans 15 residues. Germline CDR1 and CDR2: MGHDK and SYGVNS. V was shortened by 1 base and J by 7 bases, with 13 bases between the two germline ends. DNA for the CDR3: TGTGCCAGCAGTGAATGGGGAGACAAACTTGAAAAACTGTTTTTT. Translating it yields CASSEWGDKLEKLFF.

This chain uses TRBV5-6 with TRBJ1-2, with 8 bases that match TRBD1. The germline V gene encodes CDR1 SGHDT and CDR2 YYEEEE. The CDR3 spans 14 residues. Trimming cost V 0 bases and J 6 bases; bases outside gene matches: 4. The DNA of the CDR3 is TGTGCCAGCAGCTTGGCAGGGGGCTCGGATGGCTACACCTTC. Protein sequence: CASSLAGGSDGYTF.